This TCR beta chain was sequenced in a study of T cells in Graves' hyperthyroidism and ophthalmopathy. Looking at the study overall: Peripheral blood was acquired at first diagnosis, ahead of any therapy whatsoever. Whole-study results and caveats: Among thyroid clonotypes expanded above 0.001, most also appeared in blood.

Researchers took RNA transcripts and amplified the TCR beta CDR3 regions from them. A first-round RT-PCR of the TCR CDR3 used the HTBI primer set. From the multiplex PCR reads, TCRdb called clonotypes with MiXCR, one entry per CDR3 protein. The sample lists hundreds of thousands of distinct CDR3 sequences; around 15% were seen once. Germline V gives CDR1 SEHNR, CDR2 FQNEAQ (reference sequence). The CDR3 totals 14 residues. The V end lost 1 base, the J end lost 2 bases, and 9 bases lay between the germline ends. Concerning this clonotype: Its specificity is unknown.

This receptor was taken from a young woman with Graves' hyperthyroidism. Sequencing was carried out using blood. The V and J genes are TRBV7-9 and TRBJ2-7; no clear D gene. CDR3 coding DNA: TGTGCCAGCAGCTTAGTGGTCTCTCCCTACGAGCAGTACTTC. This encodes CASSLVVSPYEQYF.